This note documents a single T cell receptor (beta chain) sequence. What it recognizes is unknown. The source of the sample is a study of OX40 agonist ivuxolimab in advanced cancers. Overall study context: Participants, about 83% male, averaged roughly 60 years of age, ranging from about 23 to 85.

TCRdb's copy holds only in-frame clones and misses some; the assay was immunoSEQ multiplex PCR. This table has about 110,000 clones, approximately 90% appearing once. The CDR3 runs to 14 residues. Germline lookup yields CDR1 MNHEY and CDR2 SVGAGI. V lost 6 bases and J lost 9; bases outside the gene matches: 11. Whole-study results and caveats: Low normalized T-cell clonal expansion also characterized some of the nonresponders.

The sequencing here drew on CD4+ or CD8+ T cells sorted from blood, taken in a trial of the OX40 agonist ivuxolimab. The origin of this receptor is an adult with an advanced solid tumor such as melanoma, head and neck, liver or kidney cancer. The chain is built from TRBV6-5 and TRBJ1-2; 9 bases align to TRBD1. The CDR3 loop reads CASSFRDRVLSYTF. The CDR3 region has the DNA TGTGCCAGCAGCTTCCGGGACAGGGTTTTGAGCTACACCTTC.